The clone carrying this T cell receptor beta chain has just a few counts. Its matching antigen is unknown. The source of the sample is a study of metastatic and nonmetastatic thyroid tumors. General study points: Reported TCR beta diversity, measured in blood and tumor, was significantly higher for malignant thyroid tumors than for benign nodules.

Before thyroid surgery, none of the patients had received any treatment. The germline gives CDR1 MNHNS, CDR2 SASEGT. CDR3 length: 16 amino acids. The V segment lost 8 bases and the J segment 4 bases; nucleotides outside the gene matches: 15. Authors' methods: To classify distant metastasis in papillary thyroid cancer, a model was built from CDR3 differences across clinicopathological groups. TCRdb reprocessed the PCR reads via MiXCR. The V and J calls were determined by TCRdb, not by the authors. There are fewer than 70,000 clones in the sample; 30% occur only once, and about 16% lies in the top ten. The clonotype originates from a female donor with papillary thyroid cancer or a benign thyroid nodule (not recorded which). Some clones in this sample may be carry-over from other donors' samples. Input material: blood. The chain couples TRBV6-1 to TRBJ2-3, with 7 bases identical to TRBD2. Here the CDR3 reads CASSDWGGSSADTQYF. CDR3 nucleotide sequence: TGTGCCAGCTCCGACTGGGGCGGGAGCTCCGCAGATACGCAGTATTTT.